The source of this T cell receptor (beta chain) is a study of beta chain features in type 1 diabetes. Study results and caveats: A moderate, significant TCRB CDR3 shortening appeared in type 1 diabetes across four CD4+ subsets.

CDR1 and CDR2 (germline): MNHEY, SVGAGI. V lost 5 bases to trimming and J lost 7 bases; unmatched junction nucleotides: 7. This CDR3 has 14 residues. Points on this clone: Its matching antigen is unknown.

Every isolated RNA sample was fully reverse transcribed, so sequencing captured expressed TCRB transcripts. The method was immunoSEQ multiplex PCR; TCRdb's version includes in-frame clones alone and lacks a portion of them. The sample has about 340,000 clones, 7% to 10% seen once. The chain employs TRBV6-5 and TRBJ1-3, with TRBD1 matching 8 bases. Sequencing was carried out using central memory CD4+ T cells from blood. The sequence came from a man aged 30-40 years with type 1 diabetes. CDR3 in DNA: TGTGCCAGCAGTAAAGGACAGGGAAGGAACACCATATATTTT. Translation: CASSKGQGRNTIYF.